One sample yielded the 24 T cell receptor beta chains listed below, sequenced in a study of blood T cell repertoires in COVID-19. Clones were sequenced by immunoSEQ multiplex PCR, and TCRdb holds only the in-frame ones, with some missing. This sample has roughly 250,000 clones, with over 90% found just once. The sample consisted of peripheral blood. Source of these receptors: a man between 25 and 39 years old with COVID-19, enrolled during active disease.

Written as DNA, the CDR3 is TGTGCCATCAGTACCGGGACAGGGGGCCGGTACGAGCAGTACTTC. Translating it yields CAISTGTGGRYEQYF. The chain carries TRBV10-3 and TRBJ2-7; TRBD1 aligns across 12 bases. Trimming cost V 5 bases and J 4 bases; bases outside gene matches: 6. Germline assignment: CDR1 ENHRY and CDR2 SYGVKD. The CDR3 runs to 15 residues.

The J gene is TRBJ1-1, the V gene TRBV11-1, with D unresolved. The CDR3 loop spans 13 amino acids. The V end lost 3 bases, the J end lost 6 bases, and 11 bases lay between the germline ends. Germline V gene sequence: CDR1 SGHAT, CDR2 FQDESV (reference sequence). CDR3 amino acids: CASSFPGSAEAFF. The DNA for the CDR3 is TGTGCCAGCAGCTTTCCGGGATCGGCTGAAGCTTTCTTT.

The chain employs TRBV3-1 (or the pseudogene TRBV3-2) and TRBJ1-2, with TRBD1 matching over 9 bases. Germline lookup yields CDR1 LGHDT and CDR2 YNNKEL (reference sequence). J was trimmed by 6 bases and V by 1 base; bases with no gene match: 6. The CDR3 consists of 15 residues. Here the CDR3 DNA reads TGTGCCAGCAGCCAAGTTGGTGGACAGGGGAATGGCTACACCTTC. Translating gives CASSQVGGQGNGYTF.

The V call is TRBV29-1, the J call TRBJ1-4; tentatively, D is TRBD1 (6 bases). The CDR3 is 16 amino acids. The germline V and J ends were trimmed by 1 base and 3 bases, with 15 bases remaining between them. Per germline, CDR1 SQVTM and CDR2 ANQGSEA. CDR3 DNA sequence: TGCAGCGTTGAAGTTCTGGGGGCGGGAGCTAATGAAAAACTGTTTTTT. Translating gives CSVEVLGAGANEKLFF.

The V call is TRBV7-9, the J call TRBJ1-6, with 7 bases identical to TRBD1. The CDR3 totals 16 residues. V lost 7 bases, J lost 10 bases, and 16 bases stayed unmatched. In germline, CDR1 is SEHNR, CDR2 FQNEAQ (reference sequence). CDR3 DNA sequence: TGTGCCAGCATCGACTCCAACCGGGGACAGCAGTCACCCCTCCACTTT. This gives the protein CASIDSNRGQQSPLHF.

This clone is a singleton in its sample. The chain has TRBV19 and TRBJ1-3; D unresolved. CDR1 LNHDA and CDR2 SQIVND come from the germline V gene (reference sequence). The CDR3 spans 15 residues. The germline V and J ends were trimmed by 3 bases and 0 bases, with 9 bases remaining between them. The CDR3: CASSISEDSGNTIYF. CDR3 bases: TGTGCCAGTAGTATTTCTGAGGACTCTGGAAACACCATATATTTT.

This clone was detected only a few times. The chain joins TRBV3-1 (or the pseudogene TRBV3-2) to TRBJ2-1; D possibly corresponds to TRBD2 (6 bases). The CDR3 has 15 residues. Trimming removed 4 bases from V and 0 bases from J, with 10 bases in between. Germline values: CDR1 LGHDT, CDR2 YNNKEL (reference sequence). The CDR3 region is CASSRGVPSYNEQFF. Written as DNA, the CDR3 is TGTGCCAGCAGCCGCGGGGTCCCCTCCTACAATGAGCAGTTCTTC.

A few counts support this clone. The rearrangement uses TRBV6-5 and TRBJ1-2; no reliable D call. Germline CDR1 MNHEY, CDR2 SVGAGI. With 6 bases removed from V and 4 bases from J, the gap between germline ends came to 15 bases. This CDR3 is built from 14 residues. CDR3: CASSPTGLSYGYTF. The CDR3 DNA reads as TGTGCCAGCAGCCCAACCGGACTATCCTATGGCTACACCTTC.

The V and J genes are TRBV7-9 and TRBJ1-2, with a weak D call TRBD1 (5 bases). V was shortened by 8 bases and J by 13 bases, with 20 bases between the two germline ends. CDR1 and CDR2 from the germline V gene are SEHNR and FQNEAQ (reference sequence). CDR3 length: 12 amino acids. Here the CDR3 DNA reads TGTGCCAGCGGATCTACAGGACGAAGCGTCACCTTC. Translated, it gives CASGSTGRSVTF.

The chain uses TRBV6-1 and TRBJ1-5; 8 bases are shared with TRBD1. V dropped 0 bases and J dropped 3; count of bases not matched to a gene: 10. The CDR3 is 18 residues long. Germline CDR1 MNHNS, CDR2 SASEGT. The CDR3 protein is CASSEALRTGTANQPQHF. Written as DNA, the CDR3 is TGTGCCAGCAGTGAAGCGCTTCGGACAGGGACGGCCAATCAGCCCCAGCATTTT.

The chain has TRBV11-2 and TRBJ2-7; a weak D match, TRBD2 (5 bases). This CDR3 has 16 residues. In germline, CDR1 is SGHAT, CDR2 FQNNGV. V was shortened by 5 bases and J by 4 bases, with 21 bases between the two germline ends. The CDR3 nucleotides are TGTGCCAGCAGCGGACTGGCGAGGGTAGGGCCATACGAGCAGTACTTC. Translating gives CASSGLARVGPYEQYF.

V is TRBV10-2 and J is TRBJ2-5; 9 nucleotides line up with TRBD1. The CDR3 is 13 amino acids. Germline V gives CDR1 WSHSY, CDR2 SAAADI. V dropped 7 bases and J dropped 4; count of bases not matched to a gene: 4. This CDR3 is CASIDRGGETQYF. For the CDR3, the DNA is TGCGCCAGCATCGACAGGGGGGGAGAGACCCAGTACTTC.

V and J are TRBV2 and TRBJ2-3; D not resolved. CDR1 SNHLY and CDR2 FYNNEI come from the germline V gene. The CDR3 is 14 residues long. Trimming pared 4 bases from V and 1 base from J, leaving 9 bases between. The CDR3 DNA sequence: TGTGCCAGCAGTGGGCTTCTCGGCACAGATACGCAGTATTTT. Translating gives CASSGLLGTDTQYF.

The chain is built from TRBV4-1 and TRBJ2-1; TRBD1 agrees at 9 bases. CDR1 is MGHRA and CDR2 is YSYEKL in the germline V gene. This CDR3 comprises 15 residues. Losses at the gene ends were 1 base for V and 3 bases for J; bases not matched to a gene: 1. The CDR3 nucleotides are TGCGCCAGCAGCCAAGGGACAGGGGACTACAATGAGCAGTTCTTC. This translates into CASSQGTGDYNEQFF.

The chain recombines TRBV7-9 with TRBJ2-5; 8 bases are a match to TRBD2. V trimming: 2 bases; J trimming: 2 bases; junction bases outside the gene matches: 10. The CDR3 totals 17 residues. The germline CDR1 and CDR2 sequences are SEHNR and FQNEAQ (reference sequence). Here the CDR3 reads CASSLSVTGGGQETQYF. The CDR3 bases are TGTGCCAGCAGCTTAAGTGTCACCGGGGGGGGGCAAGAGACCCAGTACTTC. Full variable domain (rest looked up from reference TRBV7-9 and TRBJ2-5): DTGVSQNPRHKITKRGQNVTFRCDPISEHNRLYWYRQTLGQGPEFLTYFQNEAQLEKSRLLSDRFSAERPKGSFSTLEIQRTEQGDSAMYLCASSLSVTGGGQETQYFGPGTRLLVL.

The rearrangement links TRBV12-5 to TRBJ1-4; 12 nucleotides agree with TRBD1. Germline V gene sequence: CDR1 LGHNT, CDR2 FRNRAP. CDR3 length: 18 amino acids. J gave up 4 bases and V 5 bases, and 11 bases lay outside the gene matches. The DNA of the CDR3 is TGTGCTAGTGGTCTCTCCGGGACAGGGGGCCGGCTTAATGAAAAACTGTTTTTT. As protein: CASGLSGTGGRLNEKLFF. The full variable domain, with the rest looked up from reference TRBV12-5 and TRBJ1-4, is DARVTQTPRHKVTEMGQEVTMRCQPILGHNTVFWYRQTMMQGLELLAYFRNRAPLDDSGMPKDRFSAEMPDATLATLKIQPSEPRDSAVYFCASGLSGTGGRLNEKLFFGSGTQLSVL.

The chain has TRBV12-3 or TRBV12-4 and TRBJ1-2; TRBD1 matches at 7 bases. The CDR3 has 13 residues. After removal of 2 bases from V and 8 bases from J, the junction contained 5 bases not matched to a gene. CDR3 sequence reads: CASSLRQGSGYTF. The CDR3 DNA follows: TGTGCCAGCAGTTTAAGACAGGGATCGGGCTACACCTTC.

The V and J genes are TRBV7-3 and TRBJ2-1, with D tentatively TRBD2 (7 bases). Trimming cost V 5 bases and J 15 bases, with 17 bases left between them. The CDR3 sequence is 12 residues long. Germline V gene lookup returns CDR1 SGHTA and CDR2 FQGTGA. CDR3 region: CASSPRAGALFF. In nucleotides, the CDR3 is TGTGCCAGCAGCCCCCGGGCGGGGGCCCTGTTCTTC.

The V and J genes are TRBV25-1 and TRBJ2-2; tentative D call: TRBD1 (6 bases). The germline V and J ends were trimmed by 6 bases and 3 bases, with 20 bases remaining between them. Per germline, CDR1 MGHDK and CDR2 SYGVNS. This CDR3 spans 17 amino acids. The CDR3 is CASRETRGRSDTGELFF. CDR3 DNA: TGTGCCAGCAGAGAGACCAGGGGCAGGTCGGACACCGGGGAGCTGTTTTTT.

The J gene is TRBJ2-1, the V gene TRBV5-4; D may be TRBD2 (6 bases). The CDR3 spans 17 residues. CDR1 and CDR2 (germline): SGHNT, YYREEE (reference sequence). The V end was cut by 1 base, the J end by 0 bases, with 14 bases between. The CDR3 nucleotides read TGTGCCAGCAGCTTGACTTCGGGACTTAGCTCCTACAATGAGCAGTTCTTC. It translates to CASSLTSGLSSYNEQFF.

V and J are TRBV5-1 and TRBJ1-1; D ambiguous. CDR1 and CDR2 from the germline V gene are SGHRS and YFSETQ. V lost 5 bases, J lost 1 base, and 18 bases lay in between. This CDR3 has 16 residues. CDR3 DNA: TGCGCCAGCAGTGTACGCTCTTCCCTAAGGAACACTGAAGCTTTCTTT. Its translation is CASSVRSSLRNTEAFF.

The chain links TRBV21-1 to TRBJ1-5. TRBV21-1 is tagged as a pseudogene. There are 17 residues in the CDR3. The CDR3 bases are TGTGCCAGCAGCAAACGATATAAGTGGGAGAGCAATCAGCCCCAGCATTTT. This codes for CASSKRYKWESNQPQHF.

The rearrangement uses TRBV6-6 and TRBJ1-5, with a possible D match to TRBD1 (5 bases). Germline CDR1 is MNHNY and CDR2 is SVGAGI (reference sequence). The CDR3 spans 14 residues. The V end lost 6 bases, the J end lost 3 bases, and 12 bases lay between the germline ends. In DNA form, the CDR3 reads TGTGCCAGCAGCCGTGACAGACCCAATCAGCCCCAGCATTTT. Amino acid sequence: CASSRDRPNQPQHF.

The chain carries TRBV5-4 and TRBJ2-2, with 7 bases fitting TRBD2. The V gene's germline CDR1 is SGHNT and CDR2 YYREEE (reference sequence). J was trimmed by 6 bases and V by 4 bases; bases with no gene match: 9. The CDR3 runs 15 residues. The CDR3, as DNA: TGTGCCAGCAGCCAATCAGGGCGGGAGTCCGGGGAGCTGTTTTTT. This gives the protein CASSQSGRESGELFF.